This record looks at one TCR beta chain sequence and its context. These data belong to a study of T cells expressing NK-cell markers. CDR3 length: 13 residues. Germline V CDR1 and CDR2: SQVTM, ANQGSEA. What made the TCR beta cDNA was 5'RACE template switching with UMIs. TCRdb re-called the 5' RACE reads; one entry per CDR3 protein, DNA not given. Listed are 450,000 to 600,000 distinct CDR3 sequences; 3% to 4.5% falls within the top ten. The clonotype comes from a man younger than 30 in good health. The genes are TRBV29-1 and TRBJ1-2. Source material: blood T cells: a sorted CD56 or NKG2C T cell subset, CD4+ or CD8+ T cells, or bulk PBMC T cells (not recorded which). CDR3 protein: CSVSRRTNYGYTF.